One sample yielded the 23 T cell receptor beta chains listed below, sequenced in a study of cytomegalovirus exposure and HLA in healthy donors (dated 2017 in TCRdb). Receptors were amplified or captured by the immunoSEQ multiplex PCR assay. Sourced from immuneACCESS, this table was stored by TCRdb with only in-frame sequences that have V and J called. A share of the clones is absent; for the studies checked, an unresolved V gene accounts for under half, and the remainder has no known explanation. Counted in this sample were 150,000 to 200,000 clones; 85% of them appeared once. Around 2.5% of the sample is in the top ten clones. Input material: PBMCs. The receptors here all came from a man aged 25-40 years in good health and CMV-seropositive.

V is TRBV10-3 and J is TRBJ1-2, with TRBD1 matching over 8 bases. Trimming removed 8 bases from V and 4 bases from J; junction bases left unmatched: 9. This CDR3 spans 14 amino acids. Germline values: CDR1 ENHRY, CDR2 SYGVKD. The DNA of the CDR3 is TGTGCCATCCGACAGGGGCTTAGGGGCTATGGCTACACCTTC. Amino acids: CAIRQGLRGYGYTF.

The chain uses TRBV27 and TRBJ1-1, with D perhaps TRBD1 (5 bases). The CDR3 is made up of 16 amino acids. Trimming left V 0 bases short and J 4 bases short, with 15 bases between. Germline CDR1 and CDR2: MNHEY and SMNVEV (reference sequence). Written as DNA, the CDR3 is TGTGCCAGCAGTTTATCTACCGGGGGAGTAAGCACTGAAGCTTTCTTT. Its protein product is CASSLSTGGVSTEAFF.

This chain uses TRBV25-1 with TRBJ2-7; 11 nucleotides agree with TRBD2. The V gene end was trimmed by 4 bases and the J gene end by 2 bases; junction bases not matched to a gene: 4. The CDR3 runs 15 residues. CDR1 MGHDK and CDR2 SYGVNS come from the germline V gene. The CDR3 here is CASSGLAGGTYEQYF. CDR3 sequence (DNA): TGTGCCAGCAGTGGGCTAGCGGGGGGCACCTACGAGCAGTACTTC.

The chain carries TRBV7-9 and TRBJ1-5; TRBD1 agrees at 10 bases. CDR1 and CDR2 (germline): SEHNR, FQNEAQ (reference sequence). V lost 5 bases to trimming and J lost 2 bases; unmatched junction nucleotides: 6. The CDR3 has 16 amino acids. The CDR3 region is CASSPGTGVGNQPQHF. The CDR3 DNA follows: TGTGCCAGCAGCCCCGGGACAGGGGTTGGCAATCAGCCCCAGCATTTT.

Written as DNA, the CDR3 is TGTGCCAGCAGCTTAAATAGGCCGGGTAATGAGCAGTTCTTC. Its translation: CASSLNRPGNEQFF. The chain is built from TRBV7-9 and TRBJ2-1; no reliable D call. This CDR3 region has 14 residues. V lost 2 bases and J 7 bases, leaving 12 bases between the germline ends. CDR1 and CDR2 from the germline V gene are SEHNR and FQNEAQ (reference sequence).

This chain joins TRBV18 and TRBJ2-5, with a weak D call TRBD2 (5 bases). V lost 5 bases to trimming and J lost 2 bases, with 12 bases between them. The CDR3 spans 14 residues. Looked up from germline, CDR1 is KGHSH and CDR2 is LQKENI. This CDR3 is CASSRNRDQETQYF. The DNA for the CDR3 is TGTGCCAGCTCAAGAAACCGGGATCAAGAGACCCAGTACTTC.

The gene calls are TRBV19 and TRBJ2-7, with 7 bases aligning to TRBD2. The germline V gene encodes CDR1 LNHDA and CDR2 SQIVND (reference sequence). Germline trimming cut 6 bases from V and 7 bases from J; bases unmatched to any gene: 9. The CDR3 is made up of 13 amino acids. The CDR3 sequence is CASSGGRPGEQYF. CDR3 in DNA: TGTGCCAGTAGCGGGGGGAGGCCGGGGGAGCAGTACTTC.

The genes are TRBV29-1 and TRBJ1-1; D uncertain. Trimming left V 6 bases short and J 4 bases short, with 12 bases between. The CDR3 is made up of 12 amino acids. Germline V CDR1 and CDR2: SQVTM, ANQGSEA. The CDR3 sequence: CSVRETITEAFF. The CDR3 nucleotides are TGCAGCGTCCGGGAGACAATCACTGAAGCTTTCTTT. The whole variable domain, filled in from reference TRBV29-1 and TRBJ1-1, reads SAVISQKPSRDICQRGTSLTIQCQVDSQVTMMFWYRQQPGQSLTLIATANQGSEATYESGFVIDKFPISRPNLTFSTLTVSNMSPEDSSIYLCSVRETITEAFFGQGTRLTVV.

In its sample, this clone was seen once. V is TRBV7-2 and J is TRBJ2-7; 7 bases are a match to TRBD1. V lost 4 bases and J lost 5; bases outside the gene matches: 11. The germline V gene encodes CDR1 SGHTA and CDR2 FQGNSA. There are 15 residues in the CDR3. The CDR3 coding sequence is TGTGCCAGCAGCTCCGGGACAGTGTTGAACCACGAGCAGTACTTC. It encodes CASSSGTVLNHEQYF.

A few counts support this clone. This sample also contains other DNA sequences that code for the same CDR3. The genes are TRBV6-1 and TRBJ2-3; 12 bases are shared with TRBD2. The CDR3 loop spans 15 amino acids. The germline CDR1 and CDR2 sequences are MNHNS and SASEGT. V shed 3 bases and J 4 bases; nucleotides not matched to a gene: 2. Here the CDR3 reads CASSELAGGPDTQYF. The CDR3 nucleotides read TGTGCCAGCAGTGAGCTAGCGGGGGGGCCAGATACGCAGTATTTT.

The chain links TRBV5-6 to TRBJ2-5; D may be TRBD2 (6 bases). CDR1 SGHDT and CDR2 YYEEEE come from the germline V gene. CDR3 length equals 13 residues. V lost 4 bases and J 5 bases, leaving 12 bases between the germline ends. CDR3 sequence reads: CASSPPSGETQYF. The CDR3 nucleotides read TGTGCCAGCAGCCCCCCCAGCGGGGAGACCCAGTACTTC.

This clone was seen a handful of times. This chain uses TRBV7-2 with TRBJ2-7, with 8 positions matching TRBD1. The CDR3 contains 13 residues. Per the germline V gene, CDR1 is SGHTA and CDR2 is FQGNSA. The V gene end was trimmed by 4 bases and the J gene end by 5 bases; junction bases not matched to a gene: 4. This CDR3 reads CASSSQGADEQYF. The CDR3 bases are TGTGCCAGCAGCTCTCAGGGGGCCGACGAGCAGTACTTC.

The chain joins TRBV5-1 to TRBJ2-5; no firm D call. The germline gives CDR1 SGHRS, CDR2 YFSETQ. The CDR3 sequence is 12 residues long. V lost 3 bases and J 0 bases, leaving 3 bases between the germline ends. The CDR3 loop reads CASSSNQETQYF. The CDR3 DNA sequence: TGCGCCAGCAGCTCTAACCAAGAGACCCAGTACTTC.

The gene calls are TRBV5-1 and TRBJ2-5; D perhaps matches TRBD1 (6 bases). V was trimmed by 2 bases and J by 5 bases, leaving 10 bases between them. The CDR3 is 13 residues long. Looked up from germline, CDR1 is SGHRS and CDR2 is YFSETQ. This chain's CDR3 is CASSFPGVETQYF. In DNA form, the CDR3 reads TGCGCCAGCAGCTTCCCAGGGGTGGAGACCCAGTACTTC.

The chain recombines TRBV6-1 with TRBJ1-2; TRBD1 matches 8 bases. V lost 5 bases and J lost 6; bases outside the gene matches: 5. The CDR3 is 13 amino acids. Germline V gene sequence: CDR1 MNHNS, CDR2 SASEGT. The CDR3 spells CASSPGTGNGYTF. The CDR3 DNA sequence: TGTGCCAGCAGTCCCGGGACAGGAAATGGCTACACCTTC.

The chain links TRBV5-1 to TRBJ2-1; 8 bases line up with TRBD2. CDR3 length: 17 amino acids. The trim removed 5 bases at V and 7 bases at J, leaving 17 bases unmatched. CDR1 and CDR2 from the germline V gene are SGHRS and YFSETQ. CDR3 nucleotide sequence: TGCGCCAGCAGTGGTCAGCGGGAGAGCCCGGGGGTGAATGAGCAGTTCTTC. As protein: CASSGQRESPGVNEQFF.

This chain joins TRBV27 and TRBJ2-7, with D possibly TRBD1 on 6 matching bases. Germline lookup yields CDR1 MNHEY and CDR2 SMNVEV (reference sequence). The germline V and J ends were trimmed by 7 bases and 0 bases, with 13 bases remaining between them. This CDR3 has 14 residues. CDR3 DNA sequence: TGTGCCAGCACCAACCTACAGGGCTCCTACGAGCAGTACTTC. It yields the protein CASTNLQGSYEQYF.

This chain joins TRBV6-6 and TRBJ2-1; no clear D gene. The V and J ends lost 6 bases and 0 bases respectively, with 15 bases between them. The germline V gene encodes CDR1 MNHNY and CDR2 SVGAGI (reference sequence). CDR3 length: 16 residues. The CDR3 is CASSFPVGASYNEQFF. For the CDR3, the DNA is TGTGCCAGCAGCTTTCCAGTCGGAGCCTCCTACAATGAGCAGTTCTTC.

The chain is built from TRBV19 and TRBJ2-1; D uncertain. The CDR3 has 16 residues. The V and J ends lost 4 bases and 4 bases respectively, with 17 bases between them. Germline V gene data show CDR1 as LNHDA and CDR2 as SQIVND (reference sequence). In DNA, the CDR3 is TGTGCCAGTAGTACACCGTTCCACCTCCAGTACAATGAGCAGTTCTTC. Protein: CASSTPFHLQYNEQFF.

This clone showed up just a few times. The chain links TRBV11-3 to TRBJ2-1; D perhaps matches TRBD1 (5 bases). The CDR3 is 18 residues long. Germline values: CDR1 SGHNT, CDR2 YENEEA. Trimming pared 0 bases from V and 6 bases from J, leaving 21 bases between. The CDR3 DNA follows: TGTGCCAGCAGCTTAGATCAGGGTGGGTCGGCCAAGGCCAATGAGCAGTTCTTC. It codes for CASSLDQGGSAKANEQFF.

The J gene is TRBJ2-5, the V gene TRBV4-3, with 10 positions matching TRBD2. Germline CDR1 and CDR2: LGHNA and YSLEER. V was clipped by 4 bases and J by 0 bases; unmatched bases: 5. The CDR3 spans 16 residues. Here the CDR3 DNA reads TGCGCCAGCAGCCGCAGCGGGGGGGGGCACCAAGAGACCCAGTACTTC. This codes for CASSRSGGGHQETQYF.

The chain carries TRBV6-1 and TRBJ2-5; a possible D gene is TRBD2 (6 bases). CDR3 length equals 12 residues. V lost 7 bases, J lost 5 bases, and 11 bases lay in between. Germline values: CDR1 MNHNS, CDR2 SASEGT. The CDR3 DNA follows: TGTGCCAGCACTAGCGCCCCGGAGACCCAGTACTTC. Its protein is CASTSAPETQYF.

This chain uses TRBV7-2 with TRBJ2-2; D might be TRBD2 (5 bases). The V end was cut by 4 bases, the J end by 4 bases, with 13 bases between. This CDR3 is 15 amino acids long. Germline CDR1 reads SGHTA; CDR2 reads FQGNSA. Here the CDR3 reads CASSSDSPGTGELFF. Here the CDR3 DNA reads TGTGCCAGCAGCTCGGACTCTCCGGGCACCGGGGAGCTGTTTTTT.